The present T cell receptor beta chain was sequenced within a study of cytomegalovirus exposure and HLA in healthy donors (dated by TCRdb to the late 2010s). Background on the whole study: In an earlier analysis of roughly 590 of the donors, approximately 300 Gb of sequence data and about 110 million unique TCR beta sequences from approximately 180 million T cells were reported. To study patterns of TCR occurrence, a later analysis re-analyzed previously published TCR beta repertoires from just over 650 donors and added high-resolution HLA genotyping. An early release that covered roughly 600 HLA-typed donors contained about 300 gigabases of sequencing data and tens of millions of unique TCR sequences. On average, roughly 250,000 unique TCR beta nucleotide sequences were sequenced per donor among a few hundred genotyped donors of the cohort, with 15% to 20% of those sequences being non-productive. Five DR-DQ haplotypes were handled as single units for association and clustering because linkage in the cohort was strong. The study was designed to test whether signatures of past pathogen exposure could be identified by cataloging public T cell receptors. Genome-wide SNP genotypes for about 65% of the 666 donors were used in a later genetic analysis, which treated that subset as a discovery cohort. The study profiled the T cell repertoires of around 700 subjects by immunosequencing and related them to cytomegalovirus serostatus. Along with the approximately 620-subject first cohort, a separate validation cohort of 120 different subjects was used. To decide whether each TCR beta V gene segment behaved as functional or pseudogenic, an earlier analysis of some 570 of the donors relied on high-throughput TCR beta sequencing. Donor age, sex, ethnicity and CMV serostatus were compiled alongside the repertoire data. To predict cytomegalovirus infection status, the study combined high-throughput TCR immunosequencing, statistical association of individual TCRs with disease status, and machine learning. The number of typed donors differed by locus: about 620-630 for A, B, C, DRB1 and DQB1; approximately 520 for DQA1; about 600 for DPA1; and roughly 490 for DPB1. Class I and class II HLA loci were covered by the typing at four-digit resolution. All discovery cohort repertoires had been generated using a single sequencing platform. The later analysis used no new phenotypic data to find candidate immune exposures, relying instead on TCR beta sequences and their occurrence across donors. Of the roughly 400 genotyped donors, 65% to 90% were placed in the genetic ancestry cluster associated with self-reported Caucasian donors. Here is what the overall study found, with its caveats: Because some donors lacked HLA typing at each locus, the association tests relied only on the typed subset. An earlier analysis of some 560 of the donors showed that most TCR beta V segments appeared in productive rearrangements either about 87% or about 30% of the time, which broadly matched IMGT annotations. Assigning TCR associations to individual alleles was difficult when HLA alleles, especially DR and DQ, strongly co-occurred. This cohort had only TCR beta chains sequenced, and the lack of alpha or paired-chain data limited which features could be detected. A group of highly shared sequence variants was considered likely to be a technical artifact of the sequencing pipeline. In a later analysis, TCR association rates were found to vary across HLA loci, with the most associated TCRs seen for DRB1 alleles and the fewest for HLA-C alleles. According to a later genetic analysis, donors in an Asian-associated ancestry cluster had fewer N-insertions in productive TCRs than the roughly 700-donor mean. Across donors, most TCR sequences were observed very rarely, whereas some public TCRs were present in many individuals. Most CMV-associated TCR beta chains appeared to be HLA-restricted in a later analysis, and the HLA associations seemed to be driven largely by CMV exposure. According to a later analysis, parvovirus B19, influenza, CMV and Epstein-Barr virus appeared linked to several top co-occurrence clusters. Linkage disequilibrium might explain the correlated functional status among segregating V segments, but an unknown experimental factor could not be excluded. Because counts were too low, seventeen rarely observed V segments, including chromosome 9 orphons, were excluded from the earlier analysis of around 640 of the donors. It was suggested by the authors that the approach could potentially be generalized to other disease states and immunological phenotypes. In a later analysis, HLA-associated TCR beta chains were found to be more clonally expanded and to have lower generation probabilities than equally common non-associated chains. In both the original and validation cohorts, the classifier was reported to diagnose cytomegalovirus status with high specificity and sensitivity. The only immune exposure information available for the cohort was CMV serostatus. A further reported finding was that TCR beta sequences accurately predicted the HLA-A and HLA-B alleles for most subjects in the first cohort. V-gene and J-gene trimming of TCR beta chains was associated with a missense DCLRE1C variant in a later genetic analysis, and the association was replicated in an independent cohort. Three of the identified cytomegalovirus-associated TCR beta chains were confirmed in vitro to be specific for cytomegalovirus antigens. Roughly uniform sequencing depth across donors was assumed in presence/absence analyses, although this assumption may not hold. The 87-base-pair reads could not distinguish some IMGT-functional V segments, including TRBV6-2 and TRBV6-3, so those segments were excluded. Specific HLA alleles were associated with around 18,000 TCR beta sequences at a false discovery rate of 0.05 in a later analysis. The study listed approximately 150 TCR beta chains as associated with cytomegalovirus.

CDR1 ENHRY and CDR2 SYGVKD were looked up in the germline V gene. Trimming takes 6 bases off V and 3 bases off J; junction bases not matched to a gene: 5. CDR3 length: 14 amino acids, cysteine to phenylalanine. The read is trimmed to its CDR3 DNA, 42 bases read in frame from base 1. The cohort consisted of hundreds of healthy bone marrow donors. At the time of sampling, all cohort members were nominally healthy, though unrecorded immune exposures were likely present. The donor was CMV seropositive and was included in the group of 270 or so seropositive cohort members. Each donor provided a peripheral blood sample, and peripheral blood mononuclear cells were used for TCR beta sequencing. The Qiagen DNeasy Blood Extraction Kit was used to extract genomic DNA from the blood cell samples. To note about this clone: The clone's antigen remains unknown.

Receptors were amplified or captured by the immunoSEQ multiplex PCR assay. For the multiplex PCR, a mixture combining 60 forward primers for TCR Vbeta segments and 13 reverse primers for TCR Jbeta segments was used. A multiplex PCR assay on genomic DNA amplified the CDR3 region of rearranged TCR beta genes. On the Illumina HiSeq System, the amplified TCR beta libraries were sequenced as 87-base-pair reads. The study's own analysis went as follows. A later analysis counted approximately 76 million unique TCR beta chains across the 670 or so repertoires, and some 12 million of these chains were shared by at least two donors. To remove PCR and sequencing errors, raw reads were error-corrected and collapsed into unique sequences using a nearest-neighbor algorithm that merged closely related sequences. CDR3 sequences were aligned to IMGT reference sequences to assign V, D and J gene segments. For a sequence to be retained, a match of at least six nucleotides was required to both a V gene segment and a J gene segment. A rearrangement counted as productive if the CDR3 had no stop codons and remained in frame with V and J, and every other rearrangement counted as non-productive. Following IMGT convention, CDR3 was defined as the stretch from the second conserved V-encoded cysteine up to the conserved J-encoded phenylalanine. In an earlier analysis of 587 of the donors, sequences lacking an unambiguous match to a single V gene segment were excluded. In an earlier analysis of about 590 of the donors, a V segment was called functional when productive rearrangements were above 56.7%, and segregating when the standard deviation between donors exceeded 5%. A statistical classification framework was built for diagnosing cytomegalovirus status from the catalog of TCR beta chain sequences. In a later analysis, V and J genes were assigned by comparing TCR nucleotide sequences against IMGT/GENE-DB human TR gene sequences. In a later analysis, CDR3 sequences and most-parsimonious VDJ recombination scenarios were assigned using the TCRdist pipeline. In a later analysis, each TCR beta chain was defined by its CDR3 amino acid sequence together with its V-gene family, and reads without a unique V-gene family were excluded. As a way to deal with suspected cross-contamination and a sequencing artifact, a later analysis dropped nearly 600 nucleotide sequences that were highly shared and had low generation probability. In a later analysis, a clonal expansion index for each public chain was calculated from normalized within-repertoire ranks of inferred template counts. Generation probabilities in a later analysis came from a VDJ recombination model fitted to out-of-frame rearrangements, and those results were checked against IGoR. In a later analysis, hypergeometric tests were used to score TCR-TCR, TCR-HLA and TCR-CMV co-occurrence, with a repertoire-size bias correction applied to TCR pairs. To estimate false discovery rates, a later analysis permuted the HLA or CMV assignments 20 times. In a later analysis, co-occurring TCRs were grouped using DBSCAN, and TCRdist sequence similarity was added for clustering within HLA-allele-positive subsets. Repertoires with fewer than 30,000 or more than 120,000 public chains, plus five repertoires with anomalous nucleotide sharing, were excluded from co-occurrence clustering. TCRdb took over this immuneACCESS table, retaining in-frame rearrangements with V and J assigned. Such tables are incomplete; in checked studies, under half of the missing clones stem from an unresolved V gene, and the remainder is unexplained. That table supplies the V and J calls and clone size; D and trimming were determined from the DNA. The sample has 50,000 or so clones on record. 9% to 15% of the sample comes from the top ten.

The sequenced material came from PBMCs. The chain links TRBV10-3 with TRBJ2-5; 9 junctional bases match TRBD1. The source of this sequence is a woman in her sixties or seventies in good health and CMV-seropositive. The DNA sequence is given as TGTGCCATCAGGGCCGACAGGGGGAAAGAGACCCAGTACTTC. Translated, it reads CAIRADRGKETQYF.